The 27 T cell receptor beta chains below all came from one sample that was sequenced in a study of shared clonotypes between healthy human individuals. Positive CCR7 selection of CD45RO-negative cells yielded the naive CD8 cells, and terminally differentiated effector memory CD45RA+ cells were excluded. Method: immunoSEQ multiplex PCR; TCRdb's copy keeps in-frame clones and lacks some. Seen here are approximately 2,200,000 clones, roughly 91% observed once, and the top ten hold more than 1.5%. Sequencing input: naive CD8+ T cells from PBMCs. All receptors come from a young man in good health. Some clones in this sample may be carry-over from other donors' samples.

The DNA for the CDR3 is TGTGCCAGCACCAAAGGTAAAGGACAGGGCGCCGTTTTCTACGAGCAGTACTTC. Protein: CASTKGKGQGAVFYEQYF. V gene TRBV27 combines with J gene TRBJ2-7, with 8 bases that match TRBD1. Trimming took 7 bases from V and 3 from J; bases not matched to a gene: 20. The CDR3 is 18 residues long. CDR1 and CDR2 (germline): MNHEY, SMNVEV (reference sequence).

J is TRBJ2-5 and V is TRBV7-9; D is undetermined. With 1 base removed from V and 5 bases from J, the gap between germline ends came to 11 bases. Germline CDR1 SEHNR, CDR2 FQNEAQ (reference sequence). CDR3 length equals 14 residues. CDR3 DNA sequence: TGTGCCAGCAGCTTAGAGTATAGTTTGGAGACCCAGTACTTC. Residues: CASSLEYSLETQYF.

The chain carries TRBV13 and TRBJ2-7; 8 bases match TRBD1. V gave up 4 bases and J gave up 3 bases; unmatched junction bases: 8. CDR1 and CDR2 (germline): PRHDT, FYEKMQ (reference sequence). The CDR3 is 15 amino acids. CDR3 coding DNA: TGTGCCAGCAGCTCTCCGGACAGGGAGATCTACGAGCAGTACTTC. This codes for CASSSPDREIYEQYF. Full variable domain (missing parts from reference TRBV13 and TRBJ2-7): AAGVIQSPRHLIKEKRETATLKCYPIPRHDTVYWYQQGPGQDPQFLISFYEKMQSDKGSIPDRFSAQQFSDYHSELNMSSLELGDSALYFCASSSPDREIYEQYFGPGTRLTVT.

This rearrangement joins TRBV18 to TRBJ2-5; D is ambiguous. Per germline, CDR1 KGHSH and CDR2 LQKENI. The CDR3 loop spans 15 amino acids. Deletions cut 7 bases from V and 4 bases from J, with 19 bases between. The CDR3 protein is CASLIQTPLGETQYF. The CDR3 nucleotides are TGTGCCAGCTTAATACAGACACCCTTGGGAGAGACCCAGTACTTC.

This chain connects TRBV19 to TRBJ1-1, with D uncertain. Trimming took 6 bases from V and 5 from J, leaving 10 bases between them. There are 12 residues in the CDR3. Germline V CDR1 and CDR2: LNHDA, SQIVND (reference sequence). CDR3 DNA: TGTGCCAGTAGCAACCTAGGGACTGAAGCTTTCTTT. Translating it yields CASSNLGTEAFF. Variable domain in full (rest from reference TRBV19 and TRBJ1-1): DGGITQSPKYLFRKEGQNVTLSCEQNLNHDAMYWYRQDPGQGLRLIYYSQIVNDFQKGDIAEGYSVSREKKESFPLTVTSAQKNPTAFYLCASSNLGTEAFFGQGTRLTVV.

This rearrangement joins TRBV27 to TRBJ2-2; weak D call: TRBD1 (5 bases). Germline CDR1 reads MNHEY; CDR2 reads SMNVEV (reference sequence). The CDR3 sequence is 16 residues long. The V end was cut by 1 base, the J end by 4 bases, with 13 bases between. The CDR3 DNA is TGTGCCAGCAGTTTATTTCTGCAGGGCCCCACCGGGGAGCTGTTTTTT. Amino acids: CASSLFLQGPTGELFF.

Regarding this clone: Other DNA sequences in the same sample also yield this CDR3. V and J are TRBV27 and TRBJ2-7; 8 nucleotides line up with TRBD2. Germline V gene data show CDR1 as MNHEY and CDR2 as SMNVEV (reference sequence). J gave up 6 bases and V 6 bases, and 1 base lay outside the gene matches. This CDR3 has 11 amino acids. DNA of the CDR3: TGTGCCAGCAGCCGGGGGGGCGAGCAGTACTTC. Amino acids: CASSRGGEQYF.

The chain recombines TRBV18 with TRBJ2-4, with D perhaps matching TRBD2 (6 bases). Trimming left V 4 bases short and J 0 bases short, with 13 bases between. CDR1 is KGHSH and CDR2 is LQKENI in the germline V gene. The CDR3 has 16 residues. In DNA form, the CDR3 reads TGTGCCAGCTCACTTGGGACGGGACTAGCCAAAAACATTCAGTACTTC. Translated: CASSLGTGLAKNIQYF. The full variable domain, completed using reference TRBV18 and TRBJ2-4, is NAGVMQNPRHLVRRRGQEARLRCSPMKGHSHVYWYRQLPEEGLKFMVYLQKENIIDESGMPKERFSAEFPKEGPSILRIQQVVRGDSAAYFCASSLGTGLAKNIQYFGAGTRLSVL.

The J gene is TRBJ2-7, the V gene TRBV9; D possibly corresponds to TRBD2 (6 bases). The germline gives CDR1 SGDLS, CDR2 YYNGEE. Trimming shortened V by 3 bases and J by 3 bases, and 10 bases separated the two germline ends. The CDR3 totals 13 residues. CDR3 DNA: TGTGCCAGCAGCGCTCGCGGGGACTACGAGCAGTACTTC. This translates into CASSARGDYEQYF.

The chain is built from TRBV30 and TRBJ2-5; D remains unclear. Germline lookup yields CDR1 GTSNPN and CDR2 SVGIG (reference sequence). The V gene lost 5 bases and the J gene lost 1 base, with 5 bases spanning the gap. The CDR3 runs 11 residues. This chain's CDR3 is CAWQSQETQYF. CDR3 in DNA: TGTGCCTGGCAAAGCCAAGAGACCCAGTACTTC.

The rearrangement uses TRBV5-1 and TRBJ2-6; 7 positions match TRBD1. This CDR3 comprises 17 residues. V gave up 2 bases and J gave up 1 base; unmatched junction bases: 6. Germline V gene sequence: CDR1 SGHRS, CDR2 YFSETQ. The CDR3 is CASSFIGGQSGANVLTF. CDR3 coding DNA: TGCGCCAGCAGCTTTATAGGGGGCCAGTCTGGGGCCAACGTCCTGACTTTC.

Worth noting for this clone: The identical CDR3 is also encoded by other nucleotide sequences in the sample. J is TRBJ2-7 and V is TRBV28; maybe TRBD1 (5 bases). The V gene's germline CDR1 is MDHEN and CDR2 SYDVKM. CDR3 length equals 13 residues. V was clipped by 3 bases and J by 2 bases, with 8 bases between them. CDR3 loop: CASSFQGPYEQYF. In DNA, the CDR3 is TGTGCCAGCAGTTTCCAGGGCCCCTACGAGCAGTACTTC.

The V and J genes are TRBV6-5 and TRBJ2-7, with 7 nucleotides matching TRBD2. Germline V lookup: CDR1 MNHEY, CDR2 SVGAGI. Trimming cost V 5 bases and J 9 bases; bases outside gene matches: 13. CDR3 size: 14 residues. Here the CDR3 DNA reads TGTGCCAGCAGTGCCACTAGCGACTCCCTGCGGCAGTACTTC. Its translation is CASSATSDSLRQYF.

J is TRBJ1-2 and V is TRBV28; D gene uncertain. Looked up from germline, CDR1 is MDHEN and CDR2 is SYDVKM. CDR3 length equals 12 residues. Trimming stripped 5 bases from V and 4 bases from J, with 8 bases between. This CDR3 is CASSPWGYGYTF. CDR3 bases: TGTGCCAGCAGTCCCTGGGGCTATGGCTACACCTTC.

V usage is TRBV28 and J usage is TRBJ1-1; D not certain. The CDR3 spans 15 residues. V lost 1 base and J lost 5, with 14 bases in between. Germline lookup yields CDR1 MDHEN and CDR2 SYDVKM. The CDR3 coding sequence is TGTGCCAGCAGTTTATCGACAACCTACGGGACTGAAGCTTTCTTT. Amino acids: CASSLSTTYGTEAFF. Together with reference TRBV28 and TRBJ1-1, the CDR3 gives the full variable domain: DVKVTQSSRYLVKRTGEKVFLECVQDMDHENMFWYRQDPGLGLRLIYFSYDVKMKEKGDIPEGYSVSREKKERFSLILESASTNQTSMYLCASSLSTTYGTEAFFGQGTRLTVV.

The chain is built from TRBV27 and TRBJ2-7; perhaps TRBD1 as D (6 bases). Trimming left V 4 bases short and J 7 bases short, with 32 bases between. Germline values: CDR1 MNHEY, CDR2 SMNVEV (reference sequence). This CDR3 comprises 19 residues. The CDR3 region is CASSSLDRPADGPFWEQYF. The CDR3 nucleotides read TGTGCCAGCAGTTCCCTAGACAGGCCCGCTGATGGTCCGTTTTGGGAGCAGTACTTC.

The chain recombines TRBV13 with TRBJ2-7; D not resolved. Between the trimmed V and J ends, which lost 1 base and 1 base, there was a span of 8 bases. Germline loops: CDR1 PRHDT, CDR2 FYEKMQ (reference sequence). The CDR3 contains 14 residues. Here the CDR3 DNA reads TGTGCCAGCAGCTTAGACGTTGGTTCCTACGAGCAGTACTTC. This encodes CASSLDVGSYEQYF.

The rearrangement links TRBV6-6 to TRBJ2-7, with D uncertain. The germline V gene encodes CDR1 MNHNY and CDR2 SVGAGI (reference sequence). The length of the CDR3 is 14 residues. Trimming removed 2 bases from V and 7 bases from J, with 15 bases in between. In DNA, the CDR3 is TGTGCCAGCAGTTACCCCCCCCGGGTGGGGGAGCAGTACTTC. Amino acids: CASSYPPRVGEQYF.

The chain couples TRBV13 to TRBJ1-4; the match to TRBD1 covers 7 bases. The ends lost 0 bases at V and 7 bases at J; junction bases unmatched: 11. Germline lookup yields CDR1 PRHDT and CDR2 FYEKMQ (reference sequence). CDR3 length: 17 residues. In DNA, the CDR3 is TGTGCCAGCAGCTTAGGGCCAGGGACAGCCGATGGTGAAAAACTGTTTTTT. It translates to CASSLGPGTADGEKLFF.

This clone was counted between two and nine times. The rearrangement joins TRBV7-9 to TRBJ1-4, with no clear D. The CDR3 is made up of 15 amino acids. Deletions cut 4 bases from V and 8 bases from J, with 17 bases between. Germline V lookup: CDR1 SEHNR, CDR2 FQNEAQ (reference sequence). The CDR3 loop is CASSSYRGIEEKLFF. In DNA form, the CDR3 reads TGTGCCAGCAGCTCATATCGGGGAATAGAGGAAAAACTGTTTTTT. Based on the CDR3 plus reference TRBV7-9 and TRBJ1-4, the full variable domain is DTGVSQNPRHKITKRGQNVTFRCDPISEHNRLYWYRQTLGQGPEFLTYFQNEAQLEKSRLLSDRFSAERPKGSFSTLEIQRTEQGDSAMYLCASSSYRGIEEKLFFGSGTQLSVL.

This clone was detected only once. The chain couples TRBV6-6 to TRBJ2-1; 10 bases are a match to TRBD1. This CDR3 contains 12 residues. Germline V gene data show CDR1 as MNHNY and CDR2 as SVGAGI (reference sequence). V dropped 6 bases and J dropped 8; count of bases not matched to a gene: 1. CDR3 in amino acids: CASRDRGYEQFF. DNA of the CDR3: TGTGCCAGCAGGGACAGGGGGTATGAGCAGTTCTTC.

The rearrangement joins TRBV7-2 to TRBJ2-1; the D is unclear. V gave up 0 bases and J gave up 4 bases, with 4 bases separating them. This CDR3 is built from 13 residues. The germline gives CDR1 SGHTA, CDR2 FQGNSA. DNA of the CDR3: TGTGCCAGCAGCTTAGCCTTATACAATGAGCAGTTCTTC. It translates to CASSLALYNEQFF.

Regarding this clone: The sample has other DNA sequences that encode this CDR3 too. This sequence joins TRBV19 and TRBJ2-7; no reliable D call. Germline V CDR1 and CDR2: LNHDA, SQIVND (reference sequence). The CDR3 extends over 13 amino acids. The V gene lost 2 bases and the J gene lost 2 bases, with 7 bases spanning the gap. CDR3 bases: TGTGCCAGTAGTATAAACAGAGCCTACGAGCAGTACTTC. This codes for CASSINRAYEQYF.

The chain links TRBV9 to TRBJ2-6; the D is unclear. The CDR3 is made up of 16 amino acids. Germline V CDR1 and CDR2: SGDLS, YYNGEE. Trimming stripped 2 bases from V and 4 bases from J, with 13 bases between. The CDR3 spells CASSVFFTTGANVLTF. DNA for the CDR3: TGTGCCAGCAGCGTTTTCTTTACCACGGGGGCCAACGTCCTGACTTTC.

The CDR3 is CASRARPNIDRSSGNTIYF. The CDR3 nucleotides are TGCGCCAGCAGAGCCCGTCCTAATATCGACAGGAGCTCTGGAAACACCATATATTTT. The chain is built from TRBV10-2 and TRBJ1-3; perhaps TRBD1 as D (6 bases). V lost 6 bases, J lost 0 bases, and 24 bases lay in between. Germline V lookup: CDR1 WSHSY, CDR2 SAAADI. CDR3 length: 19 residues.

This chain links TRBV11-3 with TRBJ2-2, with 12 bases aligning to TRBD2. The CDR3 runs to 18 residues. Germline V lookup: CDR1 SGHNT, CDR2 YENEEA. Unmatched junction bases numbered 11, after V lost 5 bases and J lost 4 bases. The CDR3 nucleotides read TGTGCCAGCAGCCCCAAACTGACTAGCGGGAGCCCCACCGGGGAGCTGTTTTTT. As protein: CASSPKLTSGSPTGELFF.

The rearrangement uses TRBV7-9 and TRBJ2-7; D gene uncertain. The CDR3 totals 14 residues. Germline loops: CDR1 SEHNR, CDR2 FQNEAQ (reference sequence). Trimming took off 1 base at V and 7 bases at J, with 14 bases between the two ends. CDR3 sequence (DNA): TGTGCCAGCAGCTTAGGGACCGCCCTGGATGAGCAGTACTTC. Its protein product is CASSLGTALDEQYF. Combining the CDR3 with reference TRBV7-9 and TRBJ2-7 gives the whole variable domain DTGVSQNPRHKITKRGQNVTFRCDPISEHNRLYWYRQTLGQGPEFLTYFQNEAQLEKSRLLSDRFSAERPKGSFSTLEIQRTEQGDSAMYLCASSLGTALDEQYFGPGTRLTVT.